The source of this T cell receptor beta chain is a study of radiation and T cells in renal cell carcinoma. Notes on this clone: Its specificity is unknown.

The study, taken as a whole, reports: Pretreatment tumor biopsies were lacking, so baseline clonotypes are unknown.

Trimming shortened V by 5 bases and J by 5 bases, and 12 bases separated the two germline ends. CDR3 length: 13 residues. Per the germline V gene, CDR1 is SGHAT and CDR2 is FQNNGV. The time point: blood 4 weeks post-SBRT, at nephrectomy. This sample's treatment: 15 Gy SBRT to primary tumor, nephrectomy 4 weeks later. Nephrectomy followed 15 Gy stereotactic body radiation by 4 weeks. This renal cell carcinoma was of the clear cell type. The assay was immunoSEQ multiplex PCR, and TCRdb's table has in-frame clones only and misses some. Of tens of thousands of clones in the sample, just under 85% were seen once.

The starting material was blood, obtained from a patient whose treatment included radiotherapy and nephrectomy. This TCR was recovered from a man aged 50 or older with renal cell carcinoma. The J gene is TRBJ1-2, the V gene TRBV11-2; D possibly corresponds to TRBD1 (6 bases). The CDR3 DNA sequence: TGTGCCAGCAGCCCTAGAACAGGGTATGGCTACACCTTC. Its translation is CASSPRTGYGYTF.